This is a list of T cell receptor beta chains from one sample in a study of T cell repertoires and HLA-DP antigens. Assay used: immunoSEQ multiplex PCR; TCRdb lists only in-frame clones, some missing. The sample includes about 73,000 clones, around 77% seen only once; the top ten take 1.6%. The antigens of these receptors remain unknown. The sequenced material came from CD4+ T cells from PBMCs. These receptors all come from a man aged 60-69 years in good health and CMV-seronegative. Both conserved end residues are part of each CDR3. D genes are given only for firm matches. Not every row has a clone size; where given, it reads once, few, many or a size class.

V gene: TRBV5-8; J gene: TRBJ1-2; D gene: NA; clone size: NA; CDR3 protein: CASSLTGAGGYTF; CDR3 DNA: TGTGCCAGCAGCTTGACCGGGGCGGGGGGCTACACCTTC
V gene: TRBV10-3; J gene: TRBJ2-1; D gene: TRBD2; clone size: once; CDR3 protein: CAISASGRADEQFF; CDR3 DNA: TGTGCCATCAGTGCAAGCGGGAGGGCCGATGAGCAGTTCTTC
V gene: TRBV7-2; J gene: TRBJ2-7; D gene: NA; clone size: many; CDR3 protein: CASSFASGMPNYEQYF; CDR3 DNA: TGTGCCAGCAGCTTCGCCTCAGGGATGCCAAACTACGAGCAGTACTTC
V gene: TRBV7-9; J gene: TRBJ1-2; D gene: NA; clone size: once; CDR3 protein: CASSLTADYYGYTF; CDR3 DNA: TGTGCCAGCAGCTTAACTGCGGACTACTATGGCTACACCTTC
V gene: TRBV28; J gene: TRBJ2-1; D gene: NA; clone size: NA; CDR3 protein: CASRGGGGSYNEQFF; CDR3 DNA: TGTGCCAGCAGAGGAGGGGGGGGCTCCTACAATGAGCAGTTCTTC
V gene: TRBV28; J gene: TRBJ2-1; D gene: TRBD1; clone size: NA; CDR3 protein: CASSPYGTGGSYNEQFF; CDR3 DNA: TGTGCCAGCAGTCCATACGGGACAGGGGGCTCCTACAATGAGCAGTTCTTC
V gene: TRBV7-2; J gene: TRBJ2-5; D gene: NA; clone size: NA; CDR3 protein: CASSLRRETQYF; CDR3 DNA: TGTGCCAGCAGCTTAAGGCGGGAGACCCAGTACTTC
V gene: TRBV5-4; J gene: TRBJ1-1; D gene: TRBD1; clone size: NA; CDR3 protein: CASSLTGGEYTEAFF; CDR3 DNA: TGTGCCAGCAGCTTGACAGGGGGCGAGTACACTGAAGCTTTCTTT
V gene: TRBV5-6; J gene: TRBJ1-2; D gene: NA; clone size: NA; CDR3 protein: CASSPDPGRIYGYTF; CDR3 DNA: TGTGCCAGCAGCCCGGATCCAGGGAGGATCTATGGCTACACCTTC
V gene: TRBV2; J gene: TRBJ2-2; D gene: NA; clone size: few; CDR3 protein: CASSQGLAIANTGELFF; CDR3 DNA: TGTGCCAGCAGTCAGGGACTCGCCATCGCGAACACCGGGGAGCTGTTTTTT
V gene: TRBV21-1; J gene: TRBJ1-5; D gene: NA; clone size: NA; CDR3 protein: CASSNYRGPMRRQPQHF; CDR3 DNA: TGTGCCAGCAGCAATTACAGGGGGCCGATGAGGAGACAGCCCCAGCATTTT
V gene: TRBV11-2; J gene: TRBJ2-1; D gene: TRBD2; clone size: NA; CDR3 protein: CASSLVLAGEQFF; CDR3 DNA: TGTGCCAGCAGCTTAGTTCTAGCGGGAGAGCAGTTCTTC
V gene: TRBV6-1; J gene: TRBJ1-1; D gene: TRBD1; clone size: few; CDR3 protein: CASSPQGNVNTEAFF; CDR3 DNA: TGTGCCAGCAGCCCACAGGGGAACGTAAACACTGAAGCTTTCTTT
V gene: TRBV29-1; J gene: TRBJ2-1; D gene: TRBD2; clone size: NA; CDR3 protein: CSVTRTSANEQFF; CDR3 DNA: TGCAGCGTTACCCGGACTAGCGCAAACGAGCAGTTCTTC
V gene: TRBV4-3; J gene: TRBJ2-1; D gene: TRBD1; clone size: NA; CDR3 protein: CASSQAGQGRNEQFF; CDR3 DNA: TGCGCCAGCAGCCAAGCTGGACAGGGGCGCAATGAGCAGTTCTTC
V gene: TRBV7-2; J gene: TRBJ1-2; D gene: NA; clone size: NA; CDR3 protein: CASSNDRNYGYTF; CDR3 DNA: TGTGCCAGCAGCAACGACCGTAACTATGGCTACACCTTC
V gene: TRBV28; J gene: TRBJ1-2; D gene: NA; clone size: NA; CDR3 protein: CASSSRRRGADYGYTF; CDR3 DNA: TGTGCCAGCAGTTCCCGGAGGAGGGGCGCGGACTATGGCTACACCTTC
V gene: TRBV5-6; J gene: TRBJ1-2; D gene: NA; clone size: NA; CDR3 protein: CASSYDGSPVSYTF; CDR3 DNA: TGTGCCAGCAGCTACGACGGGTCGCCGGTATCCTACACCTTC
V gene: TRBV18; J gene: TRBJ2-3; D gene: NA; clone size: NA; CDR3 protein: CASSPRRERSTDTQYF; CDR3 DNA: TGTGCCAGCTCACCACGCCGGGAGAGGAGCACAGATACGCAGTATTTT
V gene: TRBV15; J gene: TRBJ2-1; D gene: TRBD1; clone size: NA; CDR3 protein: CATSPWTGNHLMRTYNEQFF; CDR3 DNA: TGTGCCACCAGCCCGTGGACAGGGAACCATCTTATGCGGACCTACAATGAGCAGTTCTTC
V gene: TRBV7-9; J gene: TRBJ1-2; D gene: NA; clone size: NA; CDR3 protein: CASSLGAGRENYGYTF; CDR3 DNA: TGTGCCAGCAGCTTAGGTGCAGGCCGAGAGAACTATGGCTACACCTTC
V gene: TRBV5-1; J gene: TRBJ2-2; D gene: NA; clone size: NA; CDR3 protein: CASSSPNLQVAGELFF; CDR3 DNA: TGCGCCAGCAGCTCCCCAAACCTACAGGTGGCCGGGGAGCTGTTTTTT
V gene: TRBV11-3; J gene: TRBJ1-2; D gene: TRBD1; clone size: once; CDR3 protein: CASSSQGAVYGYTF; CDR3 DNA: TGTGCCAGCAGCTCTCAGGGGGCGGTGTATGGCTACACCTTC
V gene: TRBV27; J gene: TRBJ1-1; D gene: NA; clone size: NA; CDR3 protein: CASSLYRRGTEAFF; CDR3 DNA: TGTGCCAGCAGTTTATATCGAAGGGGCACTGAAGCTTTCTTT
V gene: TRBV20-1; J gene: TRBJ2-4; D gene: TRBD2; clone size: NA; CDR3 protein: CSARGLAGEYF; CDR3 DNA: TGCAGTGCTAGGGGACTAGCGGGAGAGTACTTC
V gene: TRBV11-2; J gene: TRBJ2-1; D gene: TRBD1; clone size: NA; CDR3 protein: CASSPRTGGSYNEQFF; CDR3 DNA: TGTGCCAGCAGCCCGAGGACAGGGGGCTCCTACAATGAGCAGTTCTTC
V gene: TRBV19; J gene: TRBJ2-1; D gene: TRBD2; clone size: NA; CDR3 protein: CASSINLASGNEQFF; CDR3 DNA: TGTGCCAGTAGTATAAATTTGGCTAGCGGGAATGAGCAGTTCTTC
V gene: TRBV7-9; J gene: TRBJ1-6; D gene: NA; clone size: NA; CDR3 protein: CASSLANRAGSPLHF; CDR3 DNA: TGTGCCAGCAGCTTAGCGAACAGGGCCGGTTCACCCCTCCACTTT
V gene: TRBV16; J gene: TRBJ2-1; D gene: TRBD1; clone size: once; CDR3 protein: CASSRSGQRYNEQFF; CDR3 DNA: TGTGCCAGCAGCCGGTCGGGACAGCGATACAATGAGCAGTTCTTC
V gene: TRBV4-3; J gene: TRBJ2-1; D gene: TRBD2; clone size: once; CDR3 protein: CASSQEALAGRNEQFF; CDR3 DNA: TGCGCCAGCAGCCAAGAGGCCCTAGCGGGACGAAATGAGCAGTTCTTC
V gene: TRBV7-3; J gene: TRBJ2-1; D gene: NA; clone size: NA; CDR3 protein: CASSPRGTTVKFF; CDR3 DNA: TGTGCCAGCAGCCCCCGGGGGACGACCGTGAAGTTCTTC
V gene: TRBV25-1; J gene: TRBJ2-3; D gene: TRBD2; clone size: NA; CDR3 protein: CASSDMTGRGYWDTQYF; CDR3 DNA: TGTGCCAGCAGTGATATGACCGGGAGGGGGTATTGGGATACGCAGTATTTT
V gene: TRBV14; J gene: TRBJ1-1; D gene: TRBD1; clone size: NA; CDR3 protein: CASSQDIRQGWRDTEAFF; CDR3 DNA: TGTGCCAGCAGCCAAGATATCCGACAGGGATGGCGGGACACTGAAGCTTTCTTT